Presented here are 29 T cell receptor beta chains from one specimen sequenced in a study of human T cells and chemical hapten exposure. MiXCR, run by TCRdb on the RACE reads, gives a single entry per CDR3 protein. Among 360,000 or so distinct CDR3 sequences listed, nearly 6.5% were seen once. The time point denotes: patch test 2, 6 weeks after DPC sensitization. The treatment was: therapeutic diphenylcyclopropenone sensitization with weekly scalp DPC. This sample comprised whole blood, obtained in connection with sensitization to the hapten diphenylcyclopropenone (DPC). Every receptor here comes from a woman between 18 and 29 years old with alopecia areata. Some clones in this sample may be carry-over from other donors' samples.

This clonotype was recorded a few times. DNA for the CDR3: TGTGCCACCAGTGATCCAAGCGGGGCGGCCTATGGCTACACCTTC. Its protein product is CATSDPSGAAYGYTF. The J gene is TRBJ1-2, the V gene TRBV24-1; D is possibly TRBD1 (5 bases). Trimming cost V 3 bases and J 4 bases, with 14 bases left between them. Germline assignment: CDR1 KGHDR and CDR2 SFDVKD. This CDR3 is 15 amino acids long.

The chain has TRBV6-5 and TRBJ2-7; 9 nucleotides line up with TRBD1. This CDR3 spans 13 amino acids. Germline V CDR1 and CDR2: MNHEY, SVGAGI. Trimming at V came to 1 base and at J to 6 bases, leaving 1 base not matched to a gene. In DNA form, the CDR3 reads TGTGCCAGCAGTTACTACAGGGGGCGCGAGCAGTACTTC. It is translated as CASSYYRGREQYF.

V and J are TRBV10-3 and TRBJ2-3; 10 bases line up with TRBD2. After removal of 6 bases from V and 0 bases from J, the junction contained 6 bases not matched to a gene. The CDR3 has 16 residues. CDR1 is ENHRY and CDR2 is SYGVKD in the germline V gene. The DNA for the CDR3 is TGTGCCATCAGGTTGGGACTAGCGCCTAGCACAGATACGCAGTATTTT. This encodes CAIRLGLAPSTDTQYF.

Only a few counts were recorded for this clonotype. This rearrangement joins TRBV7-2 to TRBJ2-6, with D unresolved. The V gene lost 1 base and the J gene lost 0 bases, with 7 bases spanning the gap. This CDR3 is built from 16 residues. Germline loops: CDR1 SGHTA, CDR2 FQGNSA. As DNA, the CDR3 is TGTGCCAGCAGCTTAGGGGGATACTCTGGGGCCAACGTCCTGACTTTC. It yields the protein CASSLGGYSGANVLTF.

This clonotype appeared a few times. The J gene is TRBJ2-1, the V gene TRBV20-1, with 9 bases identical to TRBD1. CDR1 and CDR2 from the germline V gene are DFQATT and SNEGSKA (reference sequence). The CDR3 has 15 residues. The V gene end was trimmed by 0 bases and the J gene end by 8 bases; junction bases not matched to a gene: 8. Here the CDR3 reads CSARDTDRGSHEQFF. Here the CDR3 DNA reads TGCAGTGCTAGAGATACGGACAGGGGATCCCATGAGCAGTTCTTC.

The CDR3 bases are TGTGCCAGCAGCCCGCAGGGGTCCCAAGAGACCCAGTACTTC. Its protein is CASSPQGSQETQYF. V usage is TRBV7-2 and J usage is TRBJ2-5; D perhaps matches TRBD1 (6 bases). CDR1 SGHTA and CDR2 FQGNSA come from the germline V gene. The CDR3 has 14 residues. V lost 5 bases and J 1 base, leaving 11 bases between the germline ends.

There are many counts of this clonotype. The rearrangement joins TRBV12-3 or TRBV12-4 to TRBJ1-4; no definite D call. This CDR3 is 12 amino acids long. Trimming took off 6 bases at V and 5 bases at J, with 7 bases between the two ends. In DNA form, the CDR3 reads TGTGCCAGCAGCCCGGGAAATGAAAAACTGTTTTTT. Amino acids: CASSPGNEKLFF.

This clonotype appeared a few times. The CDR3 reads CASRPEGTGYVSYEQYF. As DNA, the CDR3 is TGTGCCAGCAGACCTGAAGGGACTGGCTATGTGTCCTACGAGCAGTACTTC. This chain links TRBV27 with TRBJ2-7; D is possibly TRBD2 (6 bases). This CDR3 has 17 amino acids. Trimming left V 6 bases short and J 1 base short, with 22 bases between. The germline V gene encodes CDR1 MNHEY and CDR2 SMNVEV (reference sequence).

This clonotype was recorded many times. The rearrangement joins TRBV6-5 to TRBJ2-3; D may be TRBD2 (7 bases). The germline gives CDR1 MNHEY, CDR2 SVGAGI. The CDR3 has 13 amino acids. Deletions cut 6 bases from V and 2 bases from J, with 9 bases between. The CDR3 DNA reads TGTGCCAGCAGGGCGGGGGCCACAGATACGCAGTATTTT. This codes for CASRAGATDTQYF.

This clonotype was seen a few times. This chain links TRBV3-1 with TRBJ2-5; perhaps TRBD2 as D (6 bases). CDR1 is LGHDT and CDR2 is YNNKEL in the germline V gene (reference sequence). The CDR3 is 13 residues long. Trimming pared 4 bases from V and 3 bases from J, leaving 9 bases between. In nucleotides, the CDR3 is TGTGCCAGCAGCCGTAGCGGAAAAGAGACCCAGTACTTC. It translates to CASSRSGKETQYF.

The chain is built from TRBV7-9 and TRBJ1-2; D ambiguous. CDR1 and CDR2 (germline): SEHNR, FQNEAQ (reference sequence). Trimming left V 5 bases short and J 4 bases short, with 14 bases between. The CDR3 is 14 amino acids. The CDR3 DNA reads TGTGCCAGCAGCCGGACGGCCTTAGGCTATGGCTACACCTTC. This sequence encodes CASSRTALGYGYTF.

This clonotype was picked up many times. The chain uses TRBV5-6 and TRBJ1-6; possibly TRBD1 for D (6 bases). Per the germline V gene, CDR1 is SGHDT and CDR2 is YYEEEE. V was pared by 3 bases and J by 8 bases, with 24 bases between. This CDR3 is 18 amino acids long. CDR3 loop: CASSSGVFRDIGDSPLHF. CDR3 DNA sequence: TGTGCCAGCAGCTCTGGAGTCTTCCGGGACATTGGGGATTCACCCCTCCACTTT.

This clonotype was found a few times. The chain joins TRBV2 to TRBJ1-4; 7 bases map to TRBD1. The CDR3 spans 13 residues. In germline, CDR1 is SNHLY, CDR2 FYNNEI. Trimming removed 8 bases from V and 5 bases from J; junction bases left unmatched: 5. Here the CDR3 reads CASGGGRNEKLFF. The DNA for the CDR3 is TGTGCCAGCGGAGGGGGCAGAAATGAAAAACTGTTTTTT.

This clonotype was detected many times. Written as DNA, the CDR3 is TGTGCCAGCAGTTACTCGCATATTGCTTCCGGACTACCCTACGAGCAGTACTTC. It specifies CASSYSHIASGLPYEQYF. The chain is built from TRBV6-5 and TRBJ2-7; a possible D gene is TRBD2 (6 bases). Germline lookup yields CDR1 MNHEY and CDR2 SVGAGI. V was clipped by 0 bases and J by 2 bases, with 20 bases between them. This CDR3 contains 18 residues.

J is TRBJ2-7 and V is TRBV12-3 or TRBV12-4; 7 nucleotides agree with TRBD1. The length of the CDR3 is 15 residues. With V trimmed by 5 bases and J by 5 bases, 12 bases remained unmatched. CDR3 bases: TGTGCCAGCAGTCTCTTCCCGGGACAGAGAAACGAGCAGTACTTC. Translated: CASSLFPGQRNEQYF.

This clonotype was seen repeatedly, ten times or more. The chain recombines TRBV6-5 with TRBJ1-1, with 8 bases fitting TRBD1. With 5 bases clipped from V and 5 bases from J, the junction kept 10 bases outside the gene matches. Germline CDR1 and CDR2: MNHEY and SVGAGI. The CDR3 runs 15 residues. For the CDR3, the DNA is TGTGCCAGCAGTGCCCATGGACAGGGCAGAACTGAAGCTTTCTTT. Encoded protein: CASSAHGQGRTEAFF.

The sample holds many counts of this clonotype. This chain joins TRBV12-3 or TRBV12-4 and TRBJ1-3; D may be TRBD1 (5 bases). The ends were cut back, 4 bases at V and 0 bases at J, with 7 bases in the middle. The CDR3 is 14 amino acids. The CDR3 loop reads CASSSGTSGNTIYF. Written as DNA, the CDR3 is TGTGCCAGCAGTTCCGGGACCTCTGGAAACACCATATATTTT.

This clonotype was counted a single time. The chain recombines TRBV3-1 with TRBJ2-7; no reliable D call. Germline V gene lookup returns CDR1 LGHDT and CDR2 YNNKEL (reference sequence). The V end lost 5 bases, the J end lost 3 bases, and 11 bases lay between the germline ends. This CDR3 has 13 amino acids. The CDR3 nucleotides read TGTGCCAGCAGCTATGGCGGCTACTACGAGCAGTACTTC. This sequence encodes CASSYGGYYEQYF.

This clonotype was counted a few times. The chain links TRBV7-2 to TRBJ2-7, with D hard to call. Trimming removed 4 bases from V and 1 base from J, with 14 bases in between. CDR1 and CDR2 (germline): SGHTA, FQGNSA. This CDR3 contains 15 residues. Here the CDR3 reads CASSSESGASYEQYF. CDR3 sequence (DNA): TGTGCCAGCAGCTCAGAAAGTGGCGCGTCCTACGAGCAGTACTTC.

This clonotype appeared many times. The genes are TRBV18 and TRBJ2-3; D not certain. Germline-derived CDR1 and CDR2 are KGHSH and LQKENI. V lost 3 bases to trimming and J lost 2 bases, with 6 bases between them. The CDR3 is 13 residues long. CDR3 residues: CASSPGATDTQYF. In DNA form, the CDR3 reads TGTGCCAGCTCACCTGGAGCCACAGATACGCAGTATTTT.

At least ten counts were recorded for this clonotype. V gene TRBV28 combines with J gene TRBJ1-5, with a possible D match to TRBD1 (5 bases). V lost 6 bases and J 2 bases, leaving 14 bases between the germline ends. CDR1 and CDR2 from the germline V gene are MDHEN and SYDVKM. This CDR3 region has 15 residues. The CDR3 loop reads CASRLGARGNQPQHF. CDR3 nucleotides: TGTGCCAGCAGGTTAGGGGCGCGGGGCAATCAGCCCCAGCATTTT.

This clonotype was observed a handful of times. This chain uses TRBV29-1 with TRBJ1-1; 7 positions agree with TRBD1. Trimming took 7 bases from V and 2 from J; bases not matched to a gene: 10. CDR1 is SQVTM, CDR2 ANQGSEA, per germline. The CDR3 consists of 14 residues. The chain's CDR3 is CSALLRDSNTEAFF. CDR3 nucleotides: TGCAGCGCCCTCCTGAGGGACAGTAACACTGAAGCTTTCTTT.

This clonotype was seen ten or more times. The J gene is TRBJ1-1, the V gene TRBV12-3 or TRBV12-4; TRBD1 is a possible D gene (6 bases). The length of the CDR3 is 15 residues. V was pared by 5 bases and J by 3 bases, with 16 bases between. The CDR3 bases are TGTGCCAGCAGTCTGATCTGGACAGACGACACTGAAGCTTTCTTT. Protein sequence: CASSLIWTDDTEAFF.

This clonotype has more than one count but fewer than ten. The CDR3 reads CSVETGGSGNTIYF. The CDR3 DNA sequence: TGCAGCGTGGAGACAGGGGGCTCTGGAAACACCATATATTTT. The V gene is TRBV29-1, the J gene TRBJ1-3; 9 bases are shared with TRBD1. Germline V CDR1 and CDR2: SQVTM, ANQGSEA. Trimming took 6 bases from V and 0 from J; bases not matched to a gene: 3. The CDR3 runs to 14 residues.

This clonotype was seen repeatedly, ten times or more. The chain recombines TRBV12-3 or TRBV12-4 with TRBJ2-7, with 13 bases fitting TRBD2. The CDR3 sequence is 17 residues long. V trimming: 5 bases; J trimming: 0 bases; junction bases outside the gene matches: 7. The CDR3 loop reads CASSPRTSGGPSYEQYF. The CDR3 DNA sequence: TGTGCCAGCAGTCCCCGGACTAGCGGGGGTCCCTCCTACGAGCAGTACTTC.

The rearrangement links TRBV10-3 to TRBJ2-1; D possibly uses TRBD1 or TRBD2 (5 bases each). The CDR3 has 15 residues. Trimming removed 7 bases from V and 0 bases from J, with 13 bases in between. Germline values: CDR1 ENHRY, CDR2 SYGVKD. As DNA, the CDR3 is TGTGCCATCACCGCCGGGGCTAGCTCCTACAATGAGCAGTTCTTC. This sequence encodes CAITAGASSYNEQFF.

This clonotype was counted between two and nine times. The chain is built from TRBV11-2 and TRBJ2-3, with 11 nucleotides matching TRBD2. With 5 bases clipped from V and 2 bases from J, the junction kept 6 bases outside the gene matches. Germline assignment: CDR1 SGHAT and CDR2 FQNNGV. The length of the CDR3 is 16 residues. This chain's CDR3 is CASSVRLAGITDTQYF. CDR3 in DNA: TGTGCCAGCAGCGTACGACTAGCGGGAATCACAGATACGCAGTATTTT. The whole variable domain, filled in from reference TRBV11-2 and TRBJ2-3, reads EAGVAQSPRYKIIEKRQSVAFWCNPISGHATLYWYQQILGQGPKLLIQFQNNGVVDDSQLPKDRFSAERLKGVDSTLKIQPAKLEDSAVYLCASSVRLAGITDTQYFGPGTRLTVL.

This clonotype has ten or more counts. The rearrangement links TRBV7-6 to TRBJ1-4; D is perhaps TRBD1 (6 bases). Trimming took 5 bases from V and 6 from J, leaving 28 bases between them. Germline loops: CDR1 SGHVS, CDR2 FNYEAQ. This CDR3 region has 19 residues. CDR3 in amino acids: CASSLAQGLDEKDHEKLFF. CDR3 nucleotide sequence: TGTGCCAGCAGCCTGGCCCAGGGGCTTGACGAGAAGGACCATGAAAAACTGTTTTTT.

This clonotype was detected a few times. The V call is TRBV5-6, the J call TRBJ2-1; 8 bases match TRBD1. V trimming: 4 bases; J trimming: 6 bases; junction bases outside the gene matches: 9. Germline V gives CDR1 SGHDT, CDR2 YYEEEE. The CDR3 is 15 amino acids. CDR3 region: CASSPVGTGPNEQFF. CDR3 DNA: TGTGCCAGCAGCCCGGTAGGGACAGGCCCCAATGAGCAGTTCTTC.